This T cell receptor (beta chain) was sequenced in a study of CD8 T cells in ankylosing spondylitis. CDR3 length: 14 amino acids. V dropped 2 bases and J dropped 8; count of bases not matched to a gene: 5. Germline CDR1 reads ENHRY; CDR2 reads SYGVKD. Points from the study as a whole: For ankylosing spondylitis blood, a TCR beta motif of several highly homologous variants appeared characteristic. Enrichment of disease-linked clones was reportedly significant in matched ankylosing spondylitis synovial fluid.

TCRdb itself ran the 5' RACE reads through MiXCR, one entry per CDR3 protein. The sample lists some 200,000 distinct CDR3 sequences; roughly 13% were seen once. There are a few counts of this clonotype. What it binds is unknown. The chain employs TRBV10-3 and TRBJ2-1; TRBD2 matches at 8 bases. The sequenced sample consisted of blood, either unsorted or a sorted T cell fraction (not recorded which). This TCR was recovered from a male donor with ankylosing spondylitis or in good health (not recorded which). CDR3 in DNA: TGTGCCATCAGTGAGGCTAGCGGGTACGATGAGCAGTTCTTC. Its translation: CAISEASGYDEQFF.